A selection of T cell receptor beta chains follows, all from one sample in a study of cytomegalovirus exposure and HLA in healthy donors. TCRdb keeps only in-frame clones here, not all; method: immunoSEQ multiplex PCR. The table records some 150,000 clones, roughly 73% of them present only once. Sequencing was performed on PBMCs. The receptor set was obtained from a male donor in good health and CMV-seronegative. Each CDR3 is given with its conserved first and last residue. D genes are given only for firm matches. The listing skips clone size in some rows; elsewhere it reads once, few, many or a size class.

TRBV2	TRBJ1-6	NA	NA	TGTGCCAGCAGTGAAGGAGGTGGAGGGTATAATTCACCCCTCCACTTT	CASSEGGGGYNSPLHF
TRBV18	TRBJ2-5	NA	TRBD2	TGTGCCAGCTCACCGGGACTAGCGGGGAATCCGTACTTC	CASSPGLAGNPYF
TRBV7-9	TRBJ1-1	NA	NA	TGTGCCAGCAGCTCCCCTTACATGAACACTGAAGCTTTCTTT	CASSSPYMNTEAFF
TRBV4-3	TRBJ2-3	NA	TRBD1	TGCGCCAGCAGCCGCGGCAGGGGGCGCGAAGATACGCAGTATTTT	CASSRGRGREDTQYF
TRBV9	TRBJ1-2	NA	NA	TGTGCCAGCAGCACTTCAGACAGGTATGGCTACACCTTC	CASSTSDRYGYTF
TRBV5-1	TRBJ2-7	NA	NA	TGCGCCAGCAGGAGTCGGAGCGACTCCTACGAGCAGTACTTC	CASRSRSDSYEQYF
TRBV4-1	TRBJ2-1	NA	TRBD2	TGCGCCAGCAGCCAAGTCGGTGGGGGGGGCTACAATGAGCAGTTCTTC	CASSQVGGGGYNEQFF
TRBV5-4	TRBJ2-7	NA	TRBD1	TGTGCCAGCAGCATGGACAGGGGGCCCTACGAGCAGTACTTC	CASSMDRGPYEQYF
TRBV5-6	TRBJ1-1	NA	NA	TGTGCCAGCAGCTTGGTTAGGAACACTGAAGCTTTCTTT	CASSLVRNTEAFF
TRBV2	TRBJ2-2	NA	TRBD2	TGTGCCAGCAAGGAGACTAGCGGTACGGGCGGGGAGCTGTTTTTT	CASKETSGTGGELFF
TRBV7-2	TRBJ2-6	NA	NA	TGTGCCAGCAGCCCCAGTCCTGGGGCCAACGTCCTGACTTTC	CASSPSPGANVLTF
TRBV6-5	TRBJ1-2	NA	TRBD1	TGTGCCAGCAGTTACCGACAGGGACCCTATGGCTACACCTTC	CASSYRQGPYGYTF
TRBV18	TRBJ2-5	NA	NA	TGTGCCAGCTCACCACCGATTAGACAGAAGGAGACCCAGTACTTC	CASSPPIRQKETQYF
TRBV7-2	TRBJ2-2	NA	NA	TGTGCCAGCAGCCCCTCCGTTCGCACCGGGGAGCTGTTTTTT	CASSPSVRTGELFF
TRBV27	TRBJ1-5	few	NA	TGTGCCAGCAGTCCCTATAGCAATCAGCCCCAGCATTTT	CASSPYSNQPQHF
TRBV27	TRBJ2-1	NA	NA	TGTGCCAGCAGTCATCCGGGTTCCGGTCATGAGCAGTTCTTC	CASSHPGSGHEQFF
TRBV6-5	TRBJ2-7	NA	NA	TGTGCCAGCAGTTATACCCGGTTAGGGGGCTACGAGCAGTACTTC	CASSYTRLGGYEQYF
TRBV11-2	TRBJ2-7	NA	NA	TGTGCCAGCAGCTTAGGTACCCCGTACGAGCAGTACTTC	CASSLGTPYEQYF
TRBV6-5	TRBJ1-2	few	TRBD1	TGTGCCAGCAGTTACCTCCGGGACAGGGGCCCAGTCGGCTACACCTTC	CASSYLRDRGPVGYTF
TRBV27	TRBJ1-2	NA	NA	TGTGCCAGCAGTTTATCGGGACAAGGCTATGGCTACACCTTC	CASSLSGQGYGYTF
TRBV19	TRBJ2-7	NA	NA	TGTGCCAGTAGTTCTCCCTACGAGCAGTACTTC	CASSSPYEQYF
TRBV13	TRBJ2-2	NA	TRBD2	TGTGCCAGCAGCCCTCAGGGGCGGGGGGGAACCGGGGAGCTGTTTTTT	CASSPQGRGGTGELFF
TRBV14	TRBJ2-1	NA	TRBD2	TGTGCCAGCAGCCCTTCGACTAGCTTGGATGAGCAGTTCTTC	CASSPSTSLDEQFF
TRBV9	TRBJ2-1	NA	TRBD1	TGTGCCAGCAGCGTAGGAGGGGACAGTGAGCAGTTCTTC	CASSVGGDSEQFF
TRBV11-2	TRBJ1-2	NA	TRBD1	TGTGCCAGCAGCTTAGCCAGACAGGGTGCTCGGGGCTACACCTTC	CASSLARQGARGYTF
TRBV7-8	TRBJ1-1	NA	NA	TGTGCCAGCAGCGCCCCAGGAGGCACTGAAGCTTTCTTT	CASSAPGGTEAFF
TRBV7-9	TRBJ2-1	NA	TRBD2	TGTTCCAGCAGCTACCGAGCGGGGGAGGATTACAATGAGCAGTTCTTC	CSSSYRAGEDYNEQFF
TRBV10-3	TRBJ1-4	NA	TRBD1	TGTGCCATCAGTGAGTTCCAGGGGGCGAAGAATGAAAAACTGTTTTTT	CAISEFQGAKNEKLFF
TRBV7-2	TRBJ2-7	NA	NA	TGTGCCAGCAGCTTCTTTAACGAGCAGTACTTC	CASSFFNEQYF
TRBV2	TRBJ2-7	NA	TRBD1	TGTGCCAGCACCAAAAGGGACAGACGCTCCTACGAGCAGTACTTC	CASTKRDRRSYEQYF
TRBV5-8	TRBJ1-4	NA	TRBD1	TGTGCCAGCAGCGCTCCGGGACAGGGAGATGAAAAACTGTTTTTT	CASSAPGQGDEKLFF
TRBV2	TRBJ2-5	NA	NA	TGTGCCAGCAGTGTAGGGAGGGAGACCCAGTACTTC	CASSVGRETQYF
TRBV9	TRBJ2-1	NA	TRBD2	TGTGCCAGCAGCCCTGAAAGGCGGGGGACCTACAATGAGCAGTTCTTC	CASSPERRGTYNEQFF
TRBV2	TRBJ1-5	NA	NA	TGTGCCAGCAGTGAAGGGGGAGGTAGCAATCAGCCCCAGCATTTT	CASSEGGGSNQPQHF
TRBV6-4	TRBJ2-7	NA	TRBD2	TGTGCCAGCAGTGACTCGAGCGGGGGCTCCTACGAGCAGTACTTC	CASSDSSGGSYEQYF
TRBV5-1	TRBJ2-1	once	NA	TGCGCCAGCAGCCAATACAGCCGCCGGCAGTTCTTC	CASSQYSRRQFF
TRBV5-1	TRBJ2-5	few	TRBD2	TGCGCCAGCAGCTCCGAGCGGGGGGGTGGGCAAGAGACCCAGTACTTC	CASSSERGGGQETQYF
TRBV4-1	TRBJ2-3	NA	TRBD2	TGCGCCAGCAGCCAAGGCGCTAGCGGGGGAACTAGCACAGATACGCAGTATTTT	CASSQGASGGTSTDTQYF
TRBV11-3	TRBJ2-2	NA	NA	TGTGCCAGCAGCTTCCGGGGTGTTCCCGGGGAGCTGTTTTTT	CASSFRGVPGELFF
TRBV30	TRBJ2-2	NA	NA	TGTGCCTGGGGACCTCTTACTCACGACAGGTGGTCCAACACCGGGGAGCTGTTTTTT	CAWGPLTHDRWSNTGELFF
TRBV5-4	TRBJ1-1	few	TRBD1	TGTGCCAGCAGCTATTACAGGGGGTCCACTGAAGCTTTCTTT	CASSYYRGSTEAFF
TRBV4-3	TRBJ2-5	NA	TRBD2	TGCGCCAGCAGCCAAGACGGGCCTAGCGGGGCTCAAGAGACCCAGTACTTC	CASSQDGPSGAQETQYF
TRBV19	TRBJ2-7	NA	TRBD1	TGTGCCAGTAGTATAGGACGACAGGGCTATTACGAGCAGTACTTC	CASSIGRQGYYEQYF
TRBV7-2	TRBJ1-5	NA	NA	TGTGCCAGCAGCTTAGGGGGAGGGGCACAGCCCCAGCATTTT	CASSLGGGAQPQHF
TRBV27	TRBJ2-3	few	TRBD2	TGTGCCAGCAGTTTAAGGACTAGCGGCACAGATACGCAGTATTTT	CASSLRTSGTDTQYF
TRBV2	TRBJ2-7	once	NA	TGTGCCAGCAGTGCTCTAGTGGCCTACGAGCAGTACTTC	CASSALVAYEQYF
TRBV7-2	TRBJ1-1	NA	NA	TGTGCCAGCAGCCTTGGTCGGGCTGAAGCTTTCTTT	CASSLGRAEAFF
TRBV20-1	TRBJ2-1	NA	NA	TGCAGTGCTCCCGGGACTTTTGAGCAGTTCTTC	CSAPGTFEQFF
TRBV6-5	TRBJ2-7	few	NA	TGTGCCAGCAGGACTACGGGTTACGAGCAGTACTTC	CASRTTGYEQYF
TRBV19	TRBJ1-5	NA	NA	TGTGCCAGTAATGAGGGTGGAGGCCCCCAGCATTTT	CASNEGGGPQHF
TRBV7-2	TRBJ2-7	NA	TRBD1	TGTGCCAGCAGCTTAACAGGGGCCTACGGGCAGTACTTC	CASSLTGAYGQYF
TRBV4-1	TRBJ2-1	NA	TRBD2	TGCGCCAGCAGCCAACGCGGGGGGGCTAAGAATGAGCAGTTCTTC	CASSQRGGAKNEQFF